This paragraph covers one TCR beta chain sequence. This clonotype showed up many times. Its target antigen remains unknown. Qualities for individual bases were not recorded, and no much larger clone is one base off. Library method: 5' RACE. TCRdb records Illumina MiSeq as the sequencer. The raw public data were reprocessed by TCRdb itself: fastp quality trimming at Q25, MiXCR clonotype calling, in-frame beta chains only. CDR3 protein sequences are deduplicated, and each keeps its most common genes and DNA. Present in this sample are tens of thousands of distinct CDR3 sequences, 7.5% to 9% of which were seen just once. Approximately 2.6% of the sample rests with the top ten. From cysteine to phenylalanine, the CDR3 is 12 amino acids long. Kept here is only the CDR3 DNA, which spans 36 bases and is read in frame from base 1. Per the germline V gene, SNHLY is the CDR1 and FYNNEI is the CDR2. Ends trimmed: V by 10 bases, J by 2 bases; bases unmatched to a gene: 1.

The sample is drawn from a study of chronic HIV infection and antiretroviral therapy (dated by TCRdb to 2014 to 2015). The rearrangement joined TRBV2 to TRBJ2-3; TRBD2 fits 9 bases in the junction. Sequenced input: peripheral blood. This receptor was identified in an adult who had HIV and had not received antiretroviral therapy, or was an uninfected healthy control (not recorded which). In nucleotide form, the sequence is TGTGCCACTAGCGGGGACACAGATACGCAGTATTTT. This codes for CATSGDTDTQYF.